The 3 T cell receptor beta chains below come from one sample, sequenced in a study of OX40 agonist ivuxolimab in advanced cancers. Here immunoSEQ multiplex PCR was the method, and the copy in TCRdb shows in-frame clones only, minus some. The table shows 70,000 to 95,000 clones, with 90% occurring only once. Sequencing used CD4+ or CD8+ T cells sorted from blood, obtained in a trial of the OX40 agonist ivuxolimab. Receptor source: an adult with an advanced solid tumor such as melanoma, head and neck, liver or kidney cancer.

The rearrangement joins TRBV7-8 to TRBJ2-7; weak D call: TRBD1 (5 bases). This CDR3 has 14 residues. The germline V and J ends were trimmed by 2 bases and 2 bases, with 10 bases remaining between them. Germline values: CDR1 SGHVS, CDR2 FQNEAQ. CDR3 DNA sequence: TGTGCCAGCAGCTTATACAGGACCACCTACGAGCAGTACTTC. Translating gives CASSLYRTTYEQYF.

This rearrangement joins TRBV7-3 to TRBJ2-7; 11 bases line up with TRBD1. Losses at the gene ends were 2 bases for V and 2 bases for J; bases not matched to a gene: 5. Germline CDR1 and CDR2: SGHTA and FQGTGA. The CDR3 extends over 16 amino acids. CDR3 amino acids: CASSLGEGQGAYEQYF. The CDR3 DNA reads TGTGCCAGCAGCTTAGGGGAGGGACAGGGGGCCTACGAGCAGTACTTC.

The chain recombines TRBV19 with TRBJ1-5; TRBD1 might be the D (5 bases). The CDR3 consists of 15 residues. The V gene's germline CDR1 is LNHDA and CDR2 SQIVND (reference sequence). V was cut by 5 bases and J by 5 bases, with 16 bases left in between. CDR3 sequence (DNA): TGTGCCAGTAGTTCCCGGACATTTACCGATCAGCCCCAGCATTTT. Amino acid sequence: CASSSRTFTDQPQHF.